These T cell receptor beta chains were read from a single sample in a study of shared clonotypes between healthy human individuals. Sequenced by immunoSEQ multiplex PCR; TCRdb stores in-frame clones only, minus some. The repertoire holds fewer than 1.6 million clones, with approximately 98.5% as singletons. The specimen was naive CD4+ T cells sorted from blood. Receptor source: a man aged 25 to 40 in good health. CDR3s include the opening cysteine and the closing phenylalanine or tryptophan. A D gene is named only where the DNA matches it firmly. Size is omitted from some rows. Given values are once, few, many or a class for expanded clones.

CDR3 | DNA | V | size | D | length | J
CASSLSKNTGELFF | TGTGCCAGCAGCTTATCTAAGAACACCGGGGAGCTGTTTTTT | TRBV7-9 | once | . | 14 | TRBJ2-2
CASSRTSGSIYEQFF | TGCGCCAGCAGCCGGACTAGCGGGAGTATCTATGAGCAGTTCTTC | TRBV5-1 | . | TRBD2 | 15 | TRBJ2-1
CASSLSGWQPQHF | TGTGCCAGCAGTTTATCCGGTTGGCAGCCCCAGCATTTT | TRBV28 | . | . | 13 | TRBJ1-5
CASSLGAYGYTF | TGTGCCAGCAGCTTAGGAGCTTATGGCTACACCTTC | TRBV7-2 | . | . | 12 | TRBJ1-2
CASSQDGAGSIQYF | TGCGCCAGCAGCCAAGATGGCGCGGGGAGCATTCAGTACTTC | TRBV4-1 | . | . | 14 | TRBJ2-4
CASSVARHNQPQHF | TGTGCCAGCAGTGTAGCGCGGCACAATCAGCCCCAGCATTTT | TRBV2 | . | . | 14 | TRBJ1-5
CASSFSGEAFF | TGCGCCAGCAGCTTCTCGGGGGAAGCTTTCTTT | TRBV5-1 | . | . | 11 | TRBJ1-1
CASSRLAGDRDTQYF | TGTGCCAGTAGCCGACTAGCGGGAGATCGGGATACGCAGTATTTT | TRBV19 | . | TRBD2 | 15 | TRBJ2-3
CASSGRDMLLVYEQYF | TGTGCCAGTAGTGGCAGAGACATGCTGCTGGTCTACGAGCAGTACTTC | TRBV19 | . | . | 16 | TRBJ2-7
CAISEPGVYEQYF | TGTGCCATCAGTGAGCCAGGGGTTTACGAGCAGTACTTC | TRBV10-3 | few | . | 13 | TRBJ2-7
CASSSAGAYEQYF | TGTGCCAGCAGCTCGGCGGGGGCCTACGAGCAGTACTTC | TRBV7-9 | . | TRBD2 | 13 | TRBJ2-7
CASSLEGLAGADTQYF | TGCGCCAGCAGCTTGGAAGGGTTGGCGGGAGCAGATACGCAGTATTTT | TRBV5-1 | . | TRBD2 | 16 | TRBJ2-3
CASSYSKRFAETQYF | TGTGCCAGCAGTTACTCGAAAAGGTTTGCCGAGACCCAGTACTTC | TRBV6-6 | . | . | 15 | TRBJ2-5
CASSPIGGGTDTQYF | TGTGCCAGCAGCCCCATAGGGGGAGGCACAGATACGCAGTATTTT | TRBV7-9 | . | . | 15 | TRBJ2-3
CASSILAGGFTDTQYF | TGTGCCAGTAGTATCCTAGCGGGAGGGTTCACAGATACGCAGTATTTT | TRBV19 | . | TRBD2 | 16 | TRBJ2-3
CASSSPGGLSNEQFF | TGTGCCAGCAGTTCTCCAGGGGGCTTGAGCAATGAGCAGTTCTTC | TRBV25-1 | once | TRBD1 | 15 | TRBJ2-1
CASSQLRTGYEDTQYF | TGTGCCAGCAGCCAACTCAGGACAGGGTACGAAGATACGCAGTATTTT | TRBV7-2 | . | TRBD1 | 16 | TRBJ2-3
CASSDFSGHYEQYF | TGTGCCAGCAGCGACTTTTCAGGCCACTACGAGCAGTACTTC | TRBV7-2 | once | . | 14 | TRBJ2-7
CASSLTSLVNTEAFF | TGTGCCAGCAGTTTAACATCTCTCGTGAACACTGAAGCTTTCTTT | TRBV27 | . | . | 15 | TRBJ1-1
CASSQARLQPQHF | TGTGCCAGCAGCCAAGCTCGGCTGCAGCCCCAGCATTTT | TRBV4-2 | . | . | 13 | TRBJ1-5
CASSEWGQTYEQYF | TGTGCCAGCAGTGAATGGGGGCAGACCTACGAGCAGTACTTC | TRBV25-1 | . | . | 14 | TRBJ2-7
CASSSVAGVDEQYF | TGTGCCAGCAGCTCTGTAGCGGGAGTCGACGAGCAGTACTTC | TRBV7-2 | . | TRBD2 | 14 | TRBJ2-7
CASSLVRQGTTDTQYF | TGTGCCAGCAGCTTAGTCCGACAGGGCACCACAGATACGCAGTATTTT | TRBV7-6 | . | TRBD1 | 16 | TRBJ2-3
CASSSADTQYF | TGTGCCAGCAGTTCGGCAGATACGCAGTATTTT | TRBV2 | . | . | 11 | TRBJ2-3
CASSLRDVSMNTEAFF | TGTGCCAGCAGCTTACGGGACGTATCGATGAACACTGAAGCTTTCTTT | TRBV7-2 | . | . | 16 | TRBJ1-1